This T cell receptor (beta chain) derives from a study of T cell responses to AZD1222 COVID-19 vaccine. The CDR3 consists of 14 residues. Trimming pared 8 bases from V and 0 bases from J, leaving 13 bases between. CDR1 WNHNN and CDR2 SYGVQD come from the germline V gene (reference sequence). Clones were read by immunoSEQ multiplex PCR, and TCRdb kept only the in-frame ones, dropping some. Seen here are tens of thousands of clones, 85% to 95% observed once, and the top ten hold over 4.5%. The receptor comes from an adult in good health. The source was peripheral blood, collected on day 0 of AZD1222 vaccination. The genes are TRBV10-1 and TRBJ1-1; D is possibly TRBD1 (5 bases). In DNA, the CDR3 is TGCGCCAGCTCGACAAGCAGGGTGAACACTGAAGCTTTCTTT. It encodes CASSTSRVNTEAFF.